The clone carrying this T cell receptor beta chain was seen more than once but under ten times. Its antigen is unknown. TCRbeta libraries were built with three rounds of nested PCR, modified from ARM-PCR. TCRdb used MiXCR to reprocess the multiplex PCR reads, holding one entry per CDR3 protein. The sample has roughly 200,000 distinct CDR3 sequences; around 70% are singletons. V lost 8 bases and J lost 14; bases outside the gene matches: 10. The CDR3 totals 12 residues. Germline loops: CDR1 DFQATT, CDR2 SNEGSKA (reference sequence). These data originate in a study of tumor and adjacent non-tumor tissue in lung cancer. Study-wide context: Patients comprised over 9 adenocarcinoma, 2 squamous cell carcinoma and 1 small cell lung cancer.

RNA was extracted from bulk tissue without any cell sorting. Notes on the study in general: Tumor tissue had significantly higher TCR diversity than normal lung. Higher tumor TCR diversity was associated with shorter survival. Tumor repertoires had a smaller top 100 clone share than normal lung.

Sequenced material: lung tumor tissue. The chain is built from TRBV20-1 and TRBJ1-6, with TRBD1 matching over 9 bases. The source of this sequence is a man aged 60 to 75 with non-small cell lung cancer. CDR3 DNA: TGCAGTTCTCCGGGACAGGGTCTGTCCCTCCACTTT. This encodes CSSPGQGLSLHF.